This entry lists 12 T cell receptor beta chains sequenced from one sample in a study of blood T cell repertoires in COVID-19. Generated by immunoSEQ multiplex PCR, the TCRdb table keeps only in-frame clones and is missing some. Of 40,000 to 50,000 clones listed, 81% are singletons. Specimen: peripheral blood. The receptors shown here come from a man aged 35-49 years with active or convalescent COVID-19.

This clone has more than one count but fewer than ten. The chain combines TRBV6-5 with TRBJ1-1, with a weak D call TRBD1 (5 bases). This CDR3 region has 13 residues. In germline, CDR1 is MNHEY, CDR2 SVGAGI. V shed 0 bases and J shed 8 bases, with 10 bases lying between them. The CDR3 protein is CASSYSAGLEAFF. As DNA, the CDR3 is TGTGCCAGCAGTTACTCGGCAGGGCTGGAAGCTTTCTTT.

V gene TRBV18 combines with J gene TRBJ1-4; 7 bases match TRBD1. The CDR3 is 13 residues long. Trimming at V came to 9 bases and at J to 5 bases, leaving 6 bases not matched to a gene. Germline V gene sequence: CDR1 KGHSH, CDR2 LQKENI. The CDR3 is CASTGTVNEKLFF. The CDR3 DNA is TGTGCCAGTACCGGGACAGTGAATGAAAAACTGTTTTTT.

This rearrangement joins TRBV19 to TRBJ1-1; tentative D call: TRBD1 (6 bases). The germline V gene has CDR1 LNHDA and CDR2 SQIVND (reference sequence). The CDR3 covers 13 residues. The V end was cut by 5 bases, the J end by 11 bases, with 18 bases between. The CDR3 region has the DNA TGTGCCAGTAGTGACACAGGGAAACGTAGGGCTTTCTTT. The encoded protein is CASSDTGKRRAFF.

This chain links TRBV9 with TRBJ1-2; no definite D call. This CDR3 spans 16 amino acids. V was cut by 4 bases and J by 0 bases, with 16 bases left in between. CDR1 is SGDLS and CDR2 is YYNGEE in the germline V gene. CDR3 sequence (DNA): TGTGCCAGCAGCCCCGATGTGGGGAGACCTAACTATGGCTACACCTTC. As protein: CASSPDVGRPNYGYTF. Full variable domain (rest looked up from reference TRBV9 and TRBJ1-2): DSGVTQTPKHLITATGQRVTLRCSPRSGDLSVYWYQQSLDQGLQFLIQYYNGEERAKGNILERFSAQQFPDLHSELNLSSLELGDSALYFCASSPDVGRPNYGYTFGSGTRLTVV.

The CDR3 DNA reads as TGTGCCAGCCCGAACGAGTCCGTGGACACTGAAGCTTTCTTT. The encoded protein is CASPNESVDTEAFF. V is TRBV19 and J is TRBJ1-1; D is unresolved. Germline V gene data show CDR1 as LNHDA and CDR2 as SQIVND (reference sequence). The CDR3 is 14 amino acids. Trimming removed 9 bases at V and 3 bases at J, with 17 bases between. Combining the CDR3 with reference TRBV19 and TRBJ1-1 gives the whole variable domain DGGITQSPKYLFRKEGQNVTLSCEQNLNHDAMYWYRQDPGQGLRLIYYSQIVNDFQKGDIAEGYSVSREKKESFPLTVTSAQKNPTAFYLCASPNESVDTEAFFGQGTRLTVV.

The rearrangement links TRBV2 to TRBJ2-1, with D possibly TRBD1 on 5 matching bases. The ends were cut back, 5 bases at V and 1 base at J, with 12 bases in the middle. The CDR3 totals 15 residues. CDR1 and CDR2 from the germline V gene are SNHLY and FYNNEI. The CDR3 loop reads CASSRTRESYNEQFF. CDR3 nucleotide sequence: TGTGCCAGCAGTAGGACACGAGAATCCTACAATGAGCAGTTCTTC.

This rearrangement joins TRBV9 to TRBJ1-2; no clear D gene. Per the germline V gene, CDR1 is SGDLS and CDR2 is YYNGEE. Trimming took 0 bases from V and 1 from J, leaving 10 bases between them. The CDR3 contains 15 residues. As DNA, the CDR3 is TGTGCCAGCAGCGTAGGGGCTGACCTTAACTATGGCTACACCTTC. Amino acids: CASSVGADLNYGYTF.

CDR3 nucleotide sequence: TGCGCCAGCAGCCAGCGGGTGGGTCCTTCTAACTATGGCTACACCTTC. Translating it yields CASSQRVGPSNYGYTF. The J gene is TRBJ1-2, the V gene TRBV4-3; D unclear. Per germline, CDR1 LGHNA and CDR2 YSLEER. The CDR3 sequence is 16 residues long. Deletions cut 3 bases from V and 0 bases from J, with 14 bases between.

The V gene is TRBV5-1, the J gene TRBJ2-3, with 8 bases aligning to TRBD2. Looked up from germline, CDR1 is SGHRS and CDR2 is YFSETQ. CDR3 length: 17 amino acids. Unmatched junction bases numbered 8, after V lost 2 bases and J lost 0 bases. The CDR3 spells CASSFKAQRGSTDTQYF. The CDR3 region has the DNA TGCGCCAGCAGCTTCAAGGCCCAGCGGGGGAGCACAGATACGCAGTATTTT.

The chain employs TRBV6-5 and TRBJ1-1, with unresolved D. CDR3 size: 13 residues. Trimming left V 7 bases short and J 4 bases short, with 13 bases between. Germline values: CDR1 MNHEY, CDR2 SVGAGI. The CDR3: CASKSNSGTEAFF. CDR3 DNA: TGTGCCAGCAAAAGTAATAGCGGCACTGAAGCTTTCTTT.

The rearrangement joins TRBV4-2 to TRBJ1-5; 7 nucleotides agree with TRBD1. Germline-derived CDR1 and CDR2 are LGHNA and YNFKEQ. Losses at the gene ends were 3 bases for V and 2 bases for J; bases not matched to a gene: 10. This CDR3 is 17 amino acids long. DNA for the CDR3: TGTGCCAGCAGCCACGGACAGGCTCCGATCGGCAATCAGCCCCAGCATTTT. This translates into CASSHGQAPIGNQPQHF.

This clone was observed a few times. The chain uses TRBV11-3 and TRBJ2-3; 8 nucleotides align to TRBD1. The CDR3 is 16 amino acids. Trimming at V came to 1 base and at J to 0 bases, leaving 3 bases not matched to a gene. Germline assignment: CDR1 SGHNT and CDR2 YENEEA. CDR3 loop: CASSLGTGISTDTQYF. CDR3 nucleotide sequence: TGTGCCAGCAGCTTAGGGACAGGGATTAGCACAGATACGCAGTATTTT.